This T cell receptor beta chain is drawn from a study of T cell changes during pregnancy in multiple sclerosis. Looked up from germline, CDR1 is MDHEN and CDR2 is SYDVKM. V was pared by 7 bases and J by 4 bases, with 4 bases between. The CDR3 has 10 residues. Clones were sequenced by immunoSEQ multiplex PCR, and TCRdb holds only the in-frame ones, with some missing. The profile shows 80,000 or so clones, about 92% of them singletons. This receptor was identified in a female donor with multiple sclerosis, enrolled in a pregnancy study. The chain carries TRBV28 and TRBJ1-2; D gene ambiguous. The specimen comprised peripheral blood, sampled before pregnancy. In DNA, the CDR3 is TGTGCCAGCAACTTCTATGGCTACACCTTC. This translates into CASNFYGYTF.